These T cell receptor beta chains were read from a single sample in a study of cytomegalovirus exposure and HLA in healthy donors. Data came from immunoSEQ multiplex PCR; TCRdb stores just in-frame clones and leaves some out. The repertoire consists of about 280,000 clones, with 70% to 90% occurring once and the leading ten covering approximately 2.4%. Sequenced material: PBMCs. The origin of the receptors is a woman under 30 in good health and CMV-seronegative. Both conserved end residues are part of each CDR3. Each record gives: D gene, V gene, J gene, CDR3 length, clone size, CDR3 protein, CDR3 DNA. The D gene is left open where the match is weak. Where a row states a size, it is once, few, many or the class of an expanded clone; other rows omit it.

D gene: TRBD2
V gene: TRBV7-9
J gene: TRBJ2-1
CDR3 length: 16
clone size: NA
CDR3 protein: CASSPRGAGDYNEQFF
CDR3 DNA: TGTGCCAGCAGCCCCCGGGGAGCGGGGGATTACAATGAGCAGTTCTTC

D gene: NA
V gene: TRBV5-1
J gene: TRBJ2-7
CDR3 length: 13
clone size: NA
CDR3 protein: CASSRWRPYEQYF
CDR3 DNA: TGCGCCAGCAGCCGATGGAGGCCCTACGAGCAGTACTTC

D gene: TRBD2
V gene: TRBV5-1
J gene: TRBJ2-7
CDR3 length: 15
clone size: NA
CDR3 protein: CASSHGGGEGNEQYF
CDR3 DNA: TGCGCCAGCAGCCACGGGGGGGGCGAGGGGAACGAGCAGTACTTC

D gene: TRBD2
V gene: TRBV11-3
J gene: TRBJ2-3
CDR3 length: 17
clone size: NA
CDR3 protein: CASSLRGGGGQGDTQYF
CDR3 DNA: TGTGCCAGCAGCCTCCGGGGGGGCGGGGGGCAGGGAGATACGCAGTATTTT

D gene: TRBD2
V gene: TRBV13
J gene: TRBJ2-5
CDR3 length: 17
clone size: NA
CDR3 protein: CASSFLAGGRRRTAQYF
CDR3 DNA: TGTGCCAGCAGCTTTCTAGCGGGGGGCCGAAGGCGGACGGCCCAGTACTTC

D gene: NA
V gene: TRBV11-2
J gene: TRBJ1-1
CDR3 length: 13
clone size: NA
CDR3 protein: CASSLGRGPEAFF
CDR3 DNA: TGTGCCAGCAGCTTAGGGAGGGGCCCTGAAGCTTTCTTT

D gene: TRBD1
V gene: TRBV7-2
J gene: TRBJ1-2
CDR3 length: 17
clone size: NA
CDR3 protein: CASSSPGQGALNYGYTF
CDR3 DNA: TGTGCCAGCAGCTCACCGGGACAGGGGGCGCTAAACTATGGCTACACCTTC

D gene: TRBD1
V gene: TRBV6-6
J gene: TRBJ1-2
CDR3 length: 15
clone size: NA
CDR3 protein: CASSQGQGVNYGYTF
CDR3 DNA: TGTGCCAGCAGCCAGGGACAGGGCGTAAACTATGGCTACACCTTC

D gene: TRBD1
V gene: TRBV18
J gene: TRBJ1-1
CDR3 length: 15
clone size: NA
CDR3 protein: CASSPGTGGGTEAFF
CDR3 DNA: TGTGCCAGCTCACCAGGGACAGGGGGGGGCACTGAAGCTTTCTTT

D gene: NA
V gene: TRBV5-4
J gene: TRBJ2-5
CDR3 length: 13
clone size: NA
CDR3 protein: CASSLFRSGAQYF
CDR3 DNA: TGTGCCAGCAGCTTGTTCCGTTCCGGGGCCCAGTACTTC

D gene: NA
V gene: TRBV7-9
J gene: TRBJ2-5
CDR3 length: 14
clone size: once
CDR3 protein: CASSLEGAQETQYF
CDR3 DNA: TGTGCCAGCAGCTTAGAAGGGGCCCAAGAGACCCAGTACTTC

D gene: NA
V gene: TRBV2
J gene: TRBJ1-4
CDR3 length: 14
clone size: NA
CDR3 protein: CASSERPRNEKLFF
CDR3 DNA: TGTGCCAGCAGTGAGCGACCCAGGAATGAAAAACTGTTTTTT

D gene: NA
V gene: TRBV9
J gene: TRBJ2-3
CDR3 length: 15
clone size: few
CDR3 protein: CASSVNPSGTDTQYF
CDR3 DNA: TGTGCCAGCAGCGTAAACCCCAGCGGCACAGATACGCAGTATTTT

D gene: TRBD1
V gene: TRBV7-9
J gene: TRBJ2-5
CDR3 length: 16
clone size: NA
CDR3 protein: CASSLPGTGTTETQYF
CDR3 DNA: TGTGCCAGCAGCTTACCTGGGACAGGTACCACGGAGACCCAGTACTTC

D gene: TRBD1
V gene: TRBV5-5
J gene: TRBJ2-5
CDR3 length: 16
clone size: NA
CDR3 protein: CASSSGQGAQQETQYF
CDR3 DNA: TGTGCCAGCAGCAGCGGACAGGGGGCGCAGCAAGAGACCCAGTACTTC

D gene: NA
V gene: TRBV10-3
J gene: TRBJ1-5
CDR3 length: 15
clone size: few
CDR3 protein: CAISETVNTYQPQHF
CDR3 DNA: TGTGCCATCAGTGAGACAGTCAACACCTATCAGCCCCAGCATTTT

D gene: NA
V gene: TRBV7-9
J gene: TRBJ2-1
CDR3 length: 15
clone size: NA
CDR3 protein: CSSSLIPGSNNEQFF
CDR3 DNA: TGTTCCAGCAGCTTGATACCGGGATCCAACAATGAGCAGTTCTTC

D gene: NA
V gene: TRBV11-2
J gene: TRBJ2-2
CDR3 length: 15
clone size: NA
CDR3 protein: CASSSETGNTGELFF
CDR3 DNA: TGTGCCAGCAGCTCGGAAACAGGGAACACCGGGGAGCTGTTTTTT

D gene: TRBD1
V gene: TRBV7-9
J gene: TRBJ2-7
CDR3 length: 16
clone size: NA
CDR3 protein: CASSALGGDRAREQYF
CDR3 DNA: TGTGCCAGCAGCGCTCTAGGCGGGGACAGGGCGAGAGAGCAGTACTTC

D gene: TRBD1
V gene: TRBV7-9
J gene: TRBJ1-4
CDR3 length: 14
clone size: NA
CDR3 protein: CSSSEQGANEKLFF
CDR3 DNA: TGTTCCAGCTCCGAACAGGGGGCGAATGAAAAACTGTTTTTT

D gene: TRBD2
V gene: TRBV27
J gene: TRBJ2-7
CDR3 length: 12
clone size: NA
CDR3 protein: CARLARMYEQYF
CDR3 DNA: TGTGCCCGACTAGCTCGTATGTACGAGCAGTACTTC

D gene: NA
V gene: TRBV14
J gene: TRBJ1-4
CDR3 length: 16
clone size: NA
CDR3 protein: CASSQGRDRANEKLFF
CDR3 DNA: TGTGCCAGCAGCCAAGGGAGGGACCGAGCTAATGAAAAACTGTTTTTT

D gene: NA
V gene: TRBV7-9
J gene: TRBJ1-1
CDR3 length: 11
clone size: NA
CDR3 protein: CASSPRVEAFF
CDR3 DNA: TGTGCCAGCAGCCCACGAGTTGAAGCTTTCTTT

D gene: TRBD2
V gene: TRBV6-5
J gene: TRBJ2-7
CDR3 length: 15
clone size: NA
CDR3 protein: CASSAPPSGFYEQYF
CDR3 DNA: TGTGCCAGCAGTGCCCCCCCTAGCGGGTTCTACGAGCAGTACTTC

D gene: TRBD2
V gene: TRBV7-8
J gene: TRBJ2-2
CDR3 length: 16
clone size: NA
CDR3 protein: CASSFGGGAFHGELFF
CDR3 DNA: TGTGCCAGCAGCTTCGGCGGGGGGGCATTTCACGGGGAGCTGTTTTTT

D gene: NA
V gene: TRBV18
J gene: TRBJ2-2
CDR3 length: 13
clone size: once
CDR3 protein: CASSPSPAGELFF
CDR3 DNA: TGTGCCAGCTCACCATCCCCGGCCGGGGAGCTGTTTTTT

D gene: NA
V gene: TRBV14
J gene: TRBJ1-5
CDR3 length: 14
clone size: NA
CDR3 protein: CASSQDEDWQPQHF
CDR3 DNA: TGTGCCAGCAGCCAAGATGAGGATTGGCAGCCCCAGCATTTT

D gene: TRBD2
V gene: TRBV7-9
J gene: TRBJ2-2
CDR3 length: 19
clone size: NA
CDR3 protein: CASSRGLAGGLKNTGELFF
CDR3 DNA: TGTGCCAGCAGCAGGGGTCTAGCGGGGGGGCTTAAGAACACCGGGGAGCTGTTTTTT